This entry lists 17 T cell receptor beta chains sequenced from one sample in a study of response to subunit inactivated influenza vaccine. TCRdb re-derived calls from the RT-PCR reads in MiXCR, one entry per CDR3 protein. The sample comprises fewer than 600,000 distinct CDR3 sequences, less than 7.5% of which are singletons, and roughly 14% rests with the top ten. Sequencing was performed on PBMCs from blood, taken roughly 24 months after vaccination. The receptors stem from a man aged 50-75 years who received an inactivated influenza vaccine.

This clonotype has only a few counts. The rearrangement joins TRBV7-8 to TRBJ2-1, with 10 bases matching TRBD2. This CDR3 is built from 20 residues. Looked up from germline, CDR1 is SGHVS and CDR2 is FQNEAQ. Trimming took 5 bases from V and 0 from J; bases not matched to a gene: 16. CDR3 sequence: CASSHLGLAGAISSYNEQFF. The CDR3 region has the DNA TGTGCCAGCAGCCACCTTGGGCTAGCGGGAGCGATCAGCTCCTACAATGAGCAGTTCTTC. Full variable domain (remainder filled in from reference TRBV7-8 and TRBJ2-1): GAGVSQSPRYKVAKRGQDVALRCDPISGHVSLFWYQQALGQGPEFLTYFQNEAQLDKSGLPSDRFFAERPEGSVSTLKIQRTQQEDSAVYLCASSHLGLAGAISSYNEQFFGPGTRLTVL.

A remark on this clonotype: At one of its ends the junction is not consistent with the germline gene, which may arise from a read error. The chain recombines TRBV7-9 with TRBJ2-1; D unresolved. The CDR3 covers 12 residues. The germline V gene has CDR1 SEHNR and CDR2 FQNEAQ (reference sequence). The CDR3, as DNA: TGTGCCAGAAGCTTAGCCGGGAATGAGCAGTTCTTC. This encodes CARSLAGNEQFF.

This chain connects TRBV5-6 to TRBJ2-5; possibly TRBD1 for D (6 bases). V dropped 1 base and J dropped 0 bases, with 16 bases sitting between them. This CDR3 spans 17 amino acids. Germline V CDR1 and CDR2: SGHDT, YYEEEE. CDR3 sequence: CASSLRFSDRDQETQYF. The CDR3 nucleotides are TGTGCCAGCAGCTTGAGGTTTTCGGACAGAGACCAAGAGACCCAGTACTTC.

This clonotype occurred many times. The rearrangement uses TRBV27 and TRBJ2-5; weak D call: TRBD2 (6 bases). The CDR3 has 14 amino acids. The V end lost 6 bases, the J end lost 4 bases, and 15 bases lay between the germline ends. The germline V gene has CDR1 MNHEY and CDR2 SMNVEV (reference sequence). The CDR3 nucleotides read TGTGCCAGCAGCCCCTGGGGGGTTTTAGAGACCCAGTACTTC. Its translation is CASSPWGVLETQYF.

This clonotype was picked up many times. This chain connects TRBV20-1 to TRBJ1-2, with 9 bases lining up with TRBD1. In germline, CDR1 is DFQATT, CDR2 SNEGSKA (reference sequence). CDR3 length: 14 residues. With 3 bases clipped from V and 5 bases from J, the junction kept 7 bases outside the gene matches. Here the CDR3 DNA reads TGCAGTGCTAGGGGGGACAGGGCTGGTTATGGCTACACCTTC. This gives the protein CSARGDRAGYGYTF.

This clonotype was observed at least ten times. The chain is built from TRBV7-9 and TRBJ2-2, with 8 bases identical to TRBD1. The CDR3 extends over 13 amino acids. The germline gives CDR1 SEHNR, CDR2 FQNEAQ (reference sequence). The ends lost 6 bases at V and 6 bases at J; junction bases unmatched: 3. CDR3 DNA: TGTGCCAGCAGTCGACAGGGGTCCGGGGAGCTGTTTTTT. Protein: CASSRQGSGELFF.

CDR3 loop: CASSAQGNPSFGGYTF. CDR3 sequence (DNA): TGTGCCAGCAGCGCTCAGGGGAACCCTTCTTTTGGGGGCTACACCTTC. The V call is TRBV9, the J call TRBJ1-2; tentative D call: TRBD1 (6 bases). The CDR3 consists of 16 residues. V dropped 3 bases and J dropped 8 bases, with 23 bases sitting between them. Germline-derived CDR1 and CDR2 are SGDLS and YYNGEE.

V usage is TRBV20-1 and J usage is TRBJ2-1; 10 bases line up with TRBD2. V was pared by 4 bases and J by 0 bases, with 12 bases of the junction left unmatched. CDR3 length: 18 amino acids. From germline, CDR1 is DFQATT and CDR2 SNEGSKA (reference sequence). CDR3 region: CSAMGRQREGPSYNEQFF. Here the CDR3 DNA reads TGCAGTGCTATGGGGAGGCAGCGGGAGGGCCCCTCCTACAATGAGCAGTTCTTC.

In this sample, this clonotype turned up once. This rearrangement joins TRBV20-1 to TRBJ2-7; D uncertain. Trimming cost V 1 base and J 6 bases, with 10 bases left between them. Germline V gene data show CDR1 as DFQATT and CDR2 as SNEGSKA (reference sequence). There are 12 residues in the CDR3. The CDR3 nucleotides read TGCAGTGCTAGAGTTGGCTCACGCGAGCAGTACTTC. It translates to CSARVGSREQYF.

This clonotype has only a few counts. The CDR3 region is CASSQVSFYNEQFF. The CDR3 DNA reads as TGTGCCAGCAGCCAAGTCTCGTTTTACAATGAGCAGTTCTTC. The chain couples TRBV14 to TRBJ2-1; unclear D gene. In germline, CDR1 is SGHDN, CDR2 FVKESK. Trimming took off 1 base at V and 4 bases at J, with 8 bases between the two ends. The CDR3 has 14 amino acids.

The chain recombines TRBV9 with TRBJ1-5; D not certain. Trimming shortened V by 0 bases and J by 0 bases, and 7 bases separated the two germline ends. The CDR3 has 15 amino acids. The germline CDR1 and CDR2 sequences are SGDLS and YYNGEE. The CDR3 reads CASSVGWDSNQPQHF. The CDR3 DNA follows: TGTGCCAGCAGCGTAGGGTGGGATAGCAATCAGCCCCAGCATTTT.

This clonotype has only a few counts. The V and J genes are TRBV5-5 and TRBJ1-2; no definite D call. The ends were cut back, 0 bases at V and 3 bases at J, with 15 bases in the middle. The germline V gene encodes CDR1 SGHKS and CDR2 YYEKEE (reference sequence). The CDR3 totals 16 residues. CDR3 in DNA: TGTGCCAGCAGCTTGGGCGGTCCAACGGGAGACTATGGCTACACCTTC. This sequence encodes CASSLGGPTGDYGYTF.

This clonotype has ten or more counts. DNA for the CDR3: TGCGCCAGCAGCTTGGACGCCTCCTACGAGCAGTACTTC. This encodes CASSLDASYEQYF. The chain is built from TRBV5-1 and TRBJ2-7; no clear D gene. Germline assignment: CDR1 SGHRS and CDR2 YFSETQ. This CDR3 comprises 13 residues. V lost 0 bases, J lost 0 bases, and 4 bases lay in between. Full variable domain (remainder filled in from reference TRBV5-1 and TRBJ2-7): KAGVTQTPRYLIKTRGQQVTLSCSPISGHRSVSWYQQTPGQGLQFLFEYFSETQRNKGNFPGRFSGRQFSNSRSEMNVSTLELGDSALYLCASSLDASYEQYFGPGTRLTVT.

This clonotype appeared many times. This chain joins TRBV20-1 and TRBJ1-5; D may be TRBD1 (5 bases). Germline assignment: CDR1 DFQATT and CDR2 SNEGSKA (reference sequence). Between the trimmed V and J ends, which lost 1 base and 9 bases, there was a span of 13 bases. This CDR3 has 13 residues. The CDR3 DNA follows: TGCAGTGCTAGAGGGGGGAGAGCAGGGCCCCAGCATTTT. Translation: CSARGGRAGPQHF.

This clonotype was recorded a few times. The chain has TRBV6-2 or TRBV6-3 and TRBJ2-7, with TRBD1 matching 7 bases. Germline V CDR1 and CDR2: MNHEY, SVGEGT. The CDR3 is 15 residues long. Unmatched junction bases numbered 4, after V lost 2 bases and J lost 0 bases. The CDR3 reads CASSYGDRSSYEQYF. The CDR3 DNA reads TGTGCCAGCAGTTACGGGGACAGAAGCTCCTACGAGCAGTACTTC.

This rearrangement joins TRBV12-3 or TRBV12-4 to TRBJ1-6; maybe TRBD1 (6 bases). This CDR3 has 16 residues. Trimming took 1 base from V and 9 from J, leaving 16 bases between them. CDR3 sequence reads: CASSLGSAGDGSPLHF. The CDR3, as DNA: TGTGCCAGCAGTTTAGGGTCCGCAGGGGATGGTTCACCCCTCCACTTT.

The table lists this clonotype with a few counts. The chain joins TRBV20-1 to TRBJ1-6, with a possible D match to TRBD1 (5 bases). The germline CDR1 and CDR2 sequences are DFQATT and SNEGSKA (reference sequence). The length of the CDR3 is 16 residues. With 4 bases removed from V and 9 bases from J, the gap between germline ends came to 22 bases. CDR3 sequence: CSATIRTTGSGSPLHF. CDR3 nucleotides: TGCAGTGCTACTATTAGGACTACAGGCTCGGGTTCACCCCTCCACTTT.